This T cell receptor beta chain stems from a study of Graves' ophthalmopathy and Graves' hyperthyroidism. Study as a whole: The study drew peripheral blood at initial diagnosis, before any treatment.

Using RNA transcripts, the TCR beta CDR3 regions were amplified. Second-round multiplex PCR came after first-round RT-PCR with HTBI primers. MiXCR, applied by TCRdb to the multiplex PCR reads, yields one record per CDR3 protein. The table includes hundreds of thousands of distinct CDR3 sequences, approximately 15% detected once. Notes on this clonotype: Antigen unknown.

Study findings and constraints: In separating ophthalmopathy from stable hyperthyroidism, a 13-signature model achieved about 90% sensitivity and about 80% specificity.

Input material: blood. The origin of this receptor is a woman between 25 and 40 years old with Graves' ophthalmopathy.

The CDR3 DNA is TGCAGTGCTTCCGTAGGGACTAGCGGGAGGGAGGAGCAGTACTTC. Its protein is CSASVGTSGREEQYF. The chain couples TRBV20-1 to TRBJ2-7; 16 bases fit TRBD2. CDR1 DFQATT and CDR2 SNEGSKA come from the germline V gene (reference sequence). After removal of 5 bases from V and 7 bases from J, the junction contained 8 bases not matched to a gene. CDR3 length: 15 amino acids.